A selection of T cell receptor beta chains follows, all from one sample in a study of T cell responses to AZD1222 COVID-19 vaccine. This table comes from immunoSEQ multiplex PCR, and its TCRdb copy is limited to in-frame clones, with some not included. Of over 45,000 clones listed, 70% to 90% are singletons. This specimen was peripheral blood, taken 28 days after the second AZD1222 dose. The receptors were gathered from an adult who received the AZD1222 COVID-19 vaccine. CDR3s include the opening cysteine and the closing phenylalanine or tryptophan.

TRBJ2-7 | TRBV6-5 | CASSGTPYEQYF
TRBJ2-7 | TRBV7-8 | CASSPRRGTPYEQYF
TRBJ1-1 | TRBV5-8 | CASSRDGTGLNTEAFF
TRBJ1-5 | TRBV6-5 | CASSPGQGLNQPQHF
TRBJ1-1 | TRBV12-3/TRBV12-4 | CASSLGQGSGAFF
TRBJ2-3 | TRBV2 | CATRGGREVTDTQYF
TRBJ2-3 | TRBV19 | CASGLGGGSVDTQYF
TRBJ2-1 | TRBV30 | CAWSGENTYNEQFF
TRBJ1-4 | TRBV18 | CASHRTSNEKLFF
TRBJ2-3 | TRBV9 | CASSVGPRTDTQYF
TRBJ2-5 | TRBV5-1 | CASSLERAQETQYF
TRBJ1-6 | TRBV5-4 | CASSLGRYNSPLHF
TRBJ2-3 | TRBV5-4 | CASSSRLAASADTQYF
TRBJ2-3 | TRBV30 | CACTMQGMYTDTQYF
TRBJ1-4 | TRBV25-1 | CASSDQGAGEKLFF
TRBJ2-7 | TRBV27 | CASSRSGNYEQYF
TRBJ2-7 | TRBV19 | CASHPTGTSGPYEQYF
TRBJ1-5 | TRBV27 | CASSLRDSLQPQHF
TRBJ2-7 | TRBV7-2 | CASRRDRSSYEQYF
TRBJ2-2 | TRBV19 | CASSIGGTEGTGELFF
TRBJ2-1 | TRBV6-5 | CASSRTTGLAGFF
TRBJ2-7 | TRBV11-2 | CACSPPSGPYEQYF
TRBJ2-3 | TRBV2 | CASSWSYSTDTQYF
TRBJ1-2 | TRBV11-3 | CASSLRNRGPGYGYTF